This T cell receptor beta chain emerged from a study of T cells after yellow fever vaccination. By 5'RACE template switching, TCR cDNA was produced, with a universal primer site and UMIs added in the process. Using its own MiXCR run on the 5' RACE reads, TCRdb lists one record per CDR3 protein. Altogether about 120,000 distinct CDR3 sequences are present, 6.5% to 9% being singletons, with the ten largest covering around 25%. Germline CDR1 and CDR2: SNHLY and FYNNEI. V lost 5 bases, J lost 1 base, and 12 bases lay in between. This CDR3 is 15 amino acids long. Sequencing was performed on CD8+ T cells sorted from PBMCs, taken 45 days after the yellow fever booster vaccination. The TCR originated in a man aged 30 to 39 who received the YFV17D yellow fever vaccine. The chain links TRBV2 to TRBJ1-5, with D tentatively TRBD1 (5 bases). CDR3 protein: CASSTRQRSNQPQHF. Written as DNA, the CDR3 is TGTGCCAGCAGTACGCGACAGAGGAGCAATCAGCCCCAGCATTTT. The full variable domain, completed using reference TRBV2 and TRBJ1-5, is EPEVTQTPSHQVTQMGQEVILRCVPISNHLYFYWYRQILGQKVEFLVSFYNNEISEKSEIFDDQFSVERPDGSNFTLKIRSTKLEDSAMYFCASSTRQRSNQPQHFGDGTRLSIL.